Presented here are 25 T cell receptor beta chains from one specimen sequenced in a study of shared clonotypes between healthy human individuals. Using immunoSEQ multiplex PCR, the repertoire was profiled, and TCRdb retains in-frame clones only, with some absent. The sample has over 1.4 million clones, 96% seen once. Sequencing was performed on naive CD4+ T cells sorted from blood. Subset described: CD45RA+ positively selected. These receptors all come from a man aged 30 to 39 in good health.

This chain connects TRBV10-3 to TRBJ2-7, with D possibly being TRBD1 (6 bases). Per the germline V gene, CDR1 is ENHRY and CDR2 is SYGVKD. The germline V and J ends were trimmed by 4 bases and 3 bases, with 13 bases remaining between them. The CDR3 is 14 residues long. The CDR3 DNA reads TGTGCCATCAGTGTCCGACAGGAGGTCTACGAGCAGTACTTC. Translation gives CAISVRQEVYEQYF.

This rearrangement joins TRBV5-4 to TRBJ1-1, with D unclear. With 1 base removed from V and 3 bases from J, the gap between germline ends came to 10 bases. CDR1 is SGHNT and CDR2 is YYREEE in the germline V gene (reference sequence). The CDR3 consists of 14 residues. The CDR3 sequence: CASSLSRHHTEAFF. Here the CDR3 DNA reads TGTGCCAGCAGCTTGTCTCGACACCACACTGAAGCTTTCTTT.

V and J are TRBV5-1 and TRBJ1-5, with D tentatively TRBD1 (6 bases). This CDR3 region has 15 residues. Germline V lookup: CDR1 SGHRS, CDR2 YFSETQ. Trimming removed 0 bases from V and 7 bases from J, with 14 bases in between. In DNA, the CDR3 is TGCGCCAGCAGCTTGGGCTCCCCAGGGGTCCAGCCCCAGCATTTT. The encoded protein is CASSLGSPGVQPQHF.

The V gene is TRBV2, the J gene TRBJ2-5; D could derive from TRBD1 or TRBD2 (6 bases each). The CDR3 extends over 15 amino acids. Germline CDR1 reads SNHLY; CDR2 reads FYNNEI. V shed 6 bases and J shed 5 bases, with 19 bases lying between them. The CDR3 DNA sequence: TGTGCCAGCAGCGGACGGGACTGGAGGGGGGAGACCCAGTACTTC. Encoded protein: CASSGRDWRGETQYF.

DNA for the CDR3: TGTGCCAGCAGCTTGGAGGTGACCGAAAAACTGTTTTTT. Its protein product is CASSLEVTEKLFF. This sequence joins TRBV5-4 and TRBJ1-4; D unresolved. This CDR3 region has 13 residues. Trimming took 0 bases from V and 8 from J, leaving 8 bases between them. Germline CDR1 reads SGHNT; CDR2 reads YYREEE (reference sequence).

Details on this clone: Other nucleotide sequences from this sample produce the same CDR3. J is TRBJ2-2 and V is TRBV5-1; D gene uncertain. CDR3 size: 12 residues. The germline CDR1 and CDR2 sequences are SGHRS and YFSETQ. Deletions cut 5 bases from V and 6 bases from J, with 8 bases between. CDR3: CASSLTSGELFF. The CDR3 DNA reads TGCGCCAGCAGTCTCACCTCCGGGGAGCTGTTTTTT.

The chain recombines TRBV15 with TRBJ2-7; 8 bases are a match to TRBD1. Germline V gives CDR1 LNHNV, CDR2 YYDKDF (reference sequence). V trimming: 1 base; J trimming: 2 bases; junction bases outside the gene matches: 4. The CDR3 extends over 15 amino acids. DNA for the CDR3: TGTGCCACCAGCAGAGCGTCAGGGGGCACCTACGAGCAGTACTTC. Amino acid sequence: CATSRASGGTYEQYF. Variable domain in full (rest from reference TRBV15 and TRBJ2-7): DAMVIQNPRYQVTQFGKPVTLSCSQTLNHNVMYWYQQKSSQAPKLLFHYYDKDFNNEADTPDNFQSRRPNTSFCFLDIRSPGLGDTAMYLCATSRASGGTYEQYFGPGTRLTVT.

The chain couples TRBV10-3 to TRBJ1-5; 7 bases are a match to TRBD1. Unmatched junction bases numbered 10, after V lost 10 bases and J lost 7 bases. The germline CDR1 and CDR2 sequences are ENHRY and SYGVKD. The CDR3 extends over 13 amino acids. The CDR3 DNA sequence: TGTGCCACCGGACAGGCAAGGATACAGCCCCAGCATTTT. Protein sequence: CATGQARIQPQHF.

This chain joins TRBV19 and TRBJ2-7; possibly TRBD1 for D (5 bases). This CDR3 comprises 15 residues. Germline V gene lookup returns CDR1 LNHDA and CDR2 SQIVND (reference sequence). V was shortened by 3 bases and J by 10 bases, with 22 bases between the two germline ends. The CDR3 DNA follows: TGTGCCAGTAGTATGCGAACCCGTGGGCAGGGTGGACAGTACTTC. Protein: CASSMRTRGQGGQYF.

Comment on this clone: Other DNA sequences in this sample translate to the same CDR3. V is TRBV20-1 and J is TRBJ2-7; tentatively, D is TRBD1 (6 bases). Germline V gives CDR1 DFQATT, CDR2 SNEGSKA (reference sequence). CDR3 length equals 11 residues. Trimming cost V 2 bases and J 5 bases, with 7 bases left between them. CDR3 protein: CSARRGNEQYF. Written as DNA, the CDR3 is TGCAGTGCTAGAAGGGGGAACGAGCAGTACTTC.

V usage is TRBV5-1 and J usage is TRBJ1-1; D might be TRBD1 (6 bases). CDR3 length equals 14 residues. The germline V gene has CDR1 SGHRS and CDR2 YFSETQ. Trimming removed 5 bases at V and 4 bases at J, with 15 bases between. CDR3 residues: CASSQQGWGTEAFF. The CDR3 DNA reads as TGCGCCAGCAGTCAACAGGGTTGGGGCACTGAAGCTTTCTTT.

V usage is TRBV7-2 and J usage is TRBJ2-2; D not resolved. Germline V gene data show CDR1 as SGHTA and CDR2 as FQGNSA. CDR3 size: 17 residues. V shed 1 base and J shed 0 bases, with 12 bases lying between them. For the CDR3, the DNA is TGTGCCAGCAGCTTAGATGGTAGGGCCGCGAACACCGGGGAGCTGTTTTTT. It yields the protein CASSLDGRAANTGELFF.

The count of this clone is one. The V and J genes are TRBV5-1 and TRBJ2-7; D is uncertain. V was trimmed by 1 base and J by 3 bases, leaving 5 bases between them. The length of the CDR3 is 12 residues. Germline CDR1 is SGHRS and CDR2 is YFSETQ. The DNA for the CDR3 is TGCGCCAGCAGCTTGCAAAACTACGAGCAGTACTTC. It specifies CASSLQNYEQYF.

This chain joins TRBV7-3 and TRBJ2-1; D may be TRBD2 (5 bases). The V and J ends lost 1 base and 1 base respectively, with 11 bases between them. CDR3 length: 16 residues. Germline V lookup: CDR1 SGHTA, CDR2 FQGTGA. CDR3 in DNA: TGTGCCAGCAGCTTAAGGCTAGCTCCTTCCTACAATGAGCAGTTCTTC. Residues: CASSLRLAPSYNEQFF. The complete variable domain, with remaining parts taken from reference TRBV7-3 and TRBJ2-1, reads GAGVSQTPSNKVTEKGKYVELRCDPISGHTALYWYRQSLGQGPEFLIYFQGTGAADDSGLPNDRFFAVRPEGSVSTLKIQRTERGDSAVYLCASSLRLAPSYNEQFFGPGTRLTVL.

J is TRBJ1-1 and V is TRBV2; D ambiguous. Between the trimmed V and J ends, which lost 6 bases and 1 base, there was a span of 15 bases. CDR3 length: 15 residues. Germline-derived CDR1 and CDR2 are SNHLY and FYNNEI. The chain's CDR3 is CASRADSVGNTEAFF. DNA of the CDR3: TGTGCCAGCAGGGCTGACTCGGTTGGGAACACTGAAGCTTTCTTT.

The CDR3 DNA sequence: TGTGCCAGCAGCTTGGTCGGCAGGCCTCGCACAGATACGCAGTATTTT. This codes for CASSLVGRPRTDTQYF. This chain uses TRBV5-6 with TRBJ2-3; D gene ambiguous. The CDR3 spans 16 residues. From germline, CDR1 is SGHDT and CDR2 YYEEEE. Trimming stripped 0 bases from V and 1 base from J, with 12 bases between. The variable domain in full, with the rest retrieved from reference TRBV5-6 and TRBJ2-3, is DAGVTQSPTHLIKTRGQQVTLRCSPKSGHDTVSWYQQALGQGPQFIFQYYEEEERQRGNFPDRFSGHQFPNYSSELNVNALLLGDSALYLCASSLVGRPRTDTQYFGPGTRLTVL.

This sequence joins TRBV27 and TRBJ2-3; D remains ambiguous. CDR3 length equals 16 residues. Trimming removed 6 bases at V and 0 bases at J, with 16 bases between. The V gene's germline CDR1 is MNHEY and CDR2 SMNVEV (reference sequence). CDR3 in DNA: TGTGCCAGCAGCCGCTCCCCCAGCGCGAGCACAGATACGCAGTATTTT. Its protein is CASSRSPSASTDTQYF.

The chain links TRBV10-1 to TRBJ1-1, with D perhaps TRBD1 (6 bases). The CDR3 totals 14 residues. V was cut by 1 base and J by 5 bases, with 11 bases left in between. Germline loops: CDR1 WNHNN, CDR2 SYGVQD (reference sequence). The CDR3 DNA is TGCGCCAGCAGTGAGTACAGGGAGGGAACTGAAGCTTTCTTT. Translating gives CASSEYREGTEAFF.

V gene TRBV5-1 combines with J gene TRBJ1-2; D gene uncertain. The CDR3 contains 14 residues. Germline-derived CDR1 and CDR2 are SGHRS and YFSETQ. Trimming stripped 4 bases from V and 2 bases from J, with 12 bases between. This CDR3 reads CASSLAELNYGYTF. DNA for the CDR3: TGCGCCAGCAGCCTAGCAGAACTAAACTATGGCTACACCTTC. The variable domain in full, with the rest retrieved from reference TRBV5-1 and TRBJ1-2, is KAGVTQTPRYLIKTRGQQVTLSCSPISGHRSVSWYQQTPGQGLQFLFEYFSETQRNKGNFPGRFSGRQFSNSRSEMNVSTLELGDSALYLCASSLAELNYGYTFGSGTRLTVV.

The chain combines TRBV18 with TRBJ2-7; D may match TRBD1 or TRBD2 (5 bases each). The V gene lost 3 bases and the J gene lost 7 bases, with 16 bases spanning the gap. CDR3 size: 14 residues. Germline CDR1 reads KGHSH; CDR2 reads LQKENI. The CDR3 bases are TGTGCCAGCTCACCTGGGGACGGCCGGGGAGAGCAGTACTTC. Translated: CASSPGDGRGEQYF.

The rearrangement joins TRBV6-1 to TRBJ1-2; no reliable D call. CDR1 is MNHNS, CDR2 SASEGT, per germline. The CDR3 has 15 residues. V was clipped by 2 bases and J by 4 bases, with 14 bases between them. This chain's CDR3 is CASSEKGRTGYGYTF. The DNA of the CDR3 is TGTGCCAGCAGTGAAAAAGGCAGGACGGGCTATGGCTACACCTTC.

The V call is TRBV5-1, the J call TRBJ2-3; 9 nucleotides agree with TRBD1. This CDR3 spans 15 amino acids. CDR1 and CDR2 (germline): SGHRS, YFSETQ. V lost 5 bases to trimming and J lost 0 bases; unmatched junction nucleotides: 4. The CDR3 sequence: CASRPDRGSTDTQYF. For the CDR3, the DNA is TGCGCCAGCAGACCCGACAGGGGGAGCACAGATACGCAGTATTTT. Looking up the rest from reference TRBV5-1 and TRBJ2-3 gives the full variable domain: KAGVTQTPRYLIKTRGQQVTLSCSPISGHRSVSWYQQTPGQGLQFLFEYFSETQRNKGNFPGRFSGRQFSNSRSEMNVSTLELGDSALYLCASRPDRGSTDTQYFGPGTRLTVL.

The chain combines TRBV28 with TRBJ2-2; TRBD2 agrees at 16 bases. The CDR3 is made up of 17 amino acids. The germline V gene encodes CDR1 MDHEN and CDR2 SYDVKM. The ends lost 8 bases at V and 4 bases at J; junction bases unmatched: 7. The CDR3 loop reads CASVGLAGGPGTGELFF. The CDR3 DNA follows: TGTGCCAGCGTGGGACTAGCGGGAGGGCCTGGCACCGGGGAGCTGTTTTTT.

Remarks on this clone: Germline and junction disagree at one end, which may indicate a read error. The chain combines TRBV2 with TRBJ1-4; D gene unclear. Germline V gene sequence: CDR1 SNHLY, CDR2 FYNNEI. This CDR3 has 14 residues. This CDR3 is CASSDVTTDEKLFF. The CDR3 nucleotides read TGTGCCAGCAGTGACGTGACAACTGATGAAAAACTGTTTTTT. Combining the CDR3 with reference TRBV2 and TRBJ1-4 gives the whole variable domain EPEVTQTPSHQVTQMGQEVILRCVPISNHLYFYWYRQILGQKVEFLVSFYNNEISEKSEIFDDQFSVERPDGSNFTLKIRSTKLEDSAMYFCASSDVTTDEKLFFGSGTQLSVL.

V and J are TRBV5-5 and TRBJ2-4; the D gene is possibly TRBD2 (6 bases). Trimming took off 1 base at V and 0 bases at J, with 8 bases between the two ends. The CDR3 runs 15 residues. Looked up from germline, CDR1 is SGHKS and CDR2 is YYEKEE (reference sequence). CDR3 coding DNA: TGTGCCAGCAGCTTGATAGCGGTAGCCAAAAACATTCAGTACTTC. The encoded protein is CASSLIAVAKNIQYF.